The rows below give T cell receptor beta chains drawn from one sample of a study of Ad26.COV2.S vaccination and SARS-CoV-2 variants. TCRdb's table, derived via immunoSEQ multiplex PCR, lists solely in-frame clones and lacks some. The table includes about half a million clones, roughly 87% detected once. The material sequenced was peripheral blood, taken in a trial of Ad26.COV2.S vaccine versus placebo. These receptors all come from a person aged 18 to 59 who received the Ad26.COV2.S COVID-19 vaccine or a placebo. CDR3s leave out the opening cysteine and the closing phenylalanine or tryptophan. Each record gives: V gene, CDR3 length, clone size, J gene, CDR3 protein. Size is omitted from some rows. Given values are once, few, many or a class for expanded clones.

TRBV19	11	-	TRBJ1-1	ASSIGPNTEAF
TRBV6-2/TRBV6-3	14	-	TRBJ2-5	ASSPPRTGFRETQY
TRBV7-2	9	-	TRBJ1-1	ASSFSRVAF
TRBV4-1	13	once	TRBJ1-2	ASSHPGTGASGYT
TRBV18	12	-	TRBJ2-7	ASSQGPDSYEQY
TRBV5-1	14	-	TRBJ2-3	ASRQGPGLNTDTQY
TRBV7-9	15	once	TRBJ2-1	ASSPPGGGGAYNEQF
TRBV6-1	11	-	TRBJ1-2	ASSEYRGYGYT
TRBV2	9	once	TRBJ1-6	ASSADSPLH
TRBV5-8	12	-	TRBJ2-5	ASSLGTFQETQY
TRBV7-9	12	-	TRBJ2-7	ASSSRTGFHEQY
TRBV30	11	once	TRBJ1-3	ATSRTDGNTIY
TRBV7-2	16	-	TRBJ1-5	ASSLAEWGRYSNQPQH
TRBV28	15	-	TRBJ1-2	ASSSHGWDTASGGYT
TRBV3-1/TRBV3-2	13	-	TRBJ2-3	ASSQDPGRADTQY
TRBV19	15	-	TRBJ1-2	ASSHSLKLQGVYGYT
TRBV30	9	-	TRBJ1-2	AWSVGAGYT
TRBV6-2/TRBV6-3	13	-	TRBJ2-7	ASSYSPGDSYEQY
TRBV4-2	11	-	TRBJ2-7	ASSQEASREQY
TRBV18	11	-	TRBJ1-6	ASSQRTGSPLH
TRBV6-5	9	-	TRBJ1-1	ASSQGQGAF
TRBV2	12	-	TRBJ1-5	ASRKQSSNQPQH
TRBV7-2	16	-	TRBJ2-3	ASSLALTSGGGTDTQY
TRBV19	13	-	TRBJ1-1	ASTFQAGVNTEAF
TRBV6-2/TRBV6-3	14	-	TRBJ1-5	ASSYSSLVTNQPQH
TRBV2	12	-	TRBJ2-3	ASLGTSNTDTQY
TRBV3-1/TRBV3-2	10	once	TRBJ2-7	ASSPWGYEQY
TRBV19	13	-	TRBJ2-1	ASSSTGDSYNEQF
TRBV7-9	10	once	TRBJ1-1	ASSLGGAEAF
TRBV10-3	13	-	TRBJ2-5	AISEQAALGETQY
TRBV7-8	11	-	TRBJ2-1	ASSYGLGNEQF
TRBV5-1	14	-	TRBJ2-2	ASSLAGLVDPGELF
TRBV3-1/TRBV3-2	12	-	TRBJ2-7	ASSPAVGPLEQY
TRBV2	15	once	TRBJ1-2	ASSNYPTRTANYGYT
TRBV7-3	13	-	TRBJ2-7	ASSLGTSGSYEQY
TRBV25-1	11	-	TRBJ1-4	ASSDSQNEKLF
TRBV7-9	13	once	TRBJ2-3	ASRPGTASTDTQY
TRBV7-9	14	-	TRBJ2-1	ASSSYPGKGYNEQF
TRBV7-9	11	-	TRBJ1-2	ASSFPGGDGYT
TRBV11-3	10	-	TRBJ1-5	ASSLVGQPQH
TRBV1	13	-	TRBJ1-1	TSSPPTGGNTEAF
TRBV29-1	9	-	TRBJ2-7	SVETLYEQY
TRBV5-1	12	-	TRBJ2-1	ASSPGATEDEQF
TRBV2	10	few	TRBJ1-1	ASRTAGTEAF
TRBV19	15	-	TRBJ2-6	ASSMVGLATGANVLT
TRBV4-1	14	few	TRBJ1-6	ASSQLPRDINSPLH
TRBV5-1	10	-	TRBJ2-7	ASSFMTSEQY
TRBV9	12	-	TRBJ1-1	ARRGGGWDTEAF
TRBV4-1	13	-	TRBJ1-6	ASSQDPRDNSPLH